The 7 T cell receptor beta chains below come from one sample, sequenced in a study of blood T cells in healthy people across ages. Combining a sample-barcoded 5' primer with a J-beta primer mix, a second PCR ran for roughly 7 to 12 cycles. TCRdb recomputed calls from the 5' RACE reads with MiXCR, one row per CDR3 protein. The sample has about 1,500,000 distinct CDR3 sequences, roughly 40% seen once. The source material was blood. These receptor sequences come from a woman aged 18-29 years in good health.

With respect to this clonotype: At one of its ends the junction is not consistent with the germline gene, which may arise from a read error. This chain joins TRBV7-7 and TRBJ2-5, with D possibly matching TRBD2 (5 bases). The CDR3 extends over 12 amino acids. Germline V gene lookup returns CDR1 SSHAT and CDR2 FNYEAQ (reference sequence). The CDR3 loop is CTSGRLTDEQYF. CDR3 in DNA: TGTACCAGCGGACGCCTTACCGATGAGCAGTACTTC. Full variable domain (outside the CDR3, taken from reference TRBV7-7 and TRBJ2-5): GAGVSQSPRYKVTKRGQDVTLRCDPISSHATLYWYQQALGQGPEFLTYFNYEAQPDKSGLPSDRFSAERPEGSISTLTIQRTEQRDSAMYRCTSGRLTDEQYFGPGTRLLVL.

As DNA, the CDR3 is TGTGCCAGCAGCTTGTCTAGCGGGACACTCTCCTACAATGAGCAGTACTTC. Amino acids: CASSLSSGTLSYNEQYF. This chain uses TRBV5-6 with TRBJ2-7; TRBD2 agrees at 9 bases. V trimming: 1 base; J trimming: 7 bases; junction bases outside the gene matches: 15. Germline V gives CDR1 SGHDT, CDR2 YYEEEE. This CDR3 contains 17 residues.

CDR3: CSGPKQGAANYGYTF. In DNA, the CDR3 is TGCAGTGGTCCGAAACAGGGCGCAGCTAACTATGGCTACACCTTC. This sequence joins TRBV20-1 and TRBJ1-2, with D possibly being TRBD1 (6 bases). The length of the CDR3 is 15 residues. The germline CDR1 and CDR2 sequences are DFQATT and SNEGSKA (reference sequence). V was clipped by 7 bases and J by 0 bases, with 18 bases between them.

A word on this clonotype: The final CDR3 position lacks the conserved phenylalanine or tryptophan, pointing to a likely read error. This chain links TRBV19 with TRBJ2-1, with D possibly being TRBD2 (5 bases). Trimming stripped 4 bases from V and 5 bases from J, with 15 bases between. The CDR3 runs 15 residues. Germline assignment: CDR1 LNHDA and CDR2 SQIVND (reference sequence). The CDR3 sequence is CASSRESGRNNEQFV. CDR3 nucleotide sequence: TGTGCCAGTAGTAGGGAGAGCGGAAGGAACAATGAGCAGTTCGTC.

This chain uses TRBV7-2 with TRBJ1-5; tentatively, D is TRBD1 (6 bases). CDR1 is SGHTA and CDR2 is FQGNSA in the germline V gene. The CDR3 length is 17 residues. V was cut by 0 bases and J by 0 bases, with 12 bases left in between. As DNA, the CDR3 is TGTGCCAGCAGCTTAGCGGGGACATTCTATAGCAATCAGCCCCAGCATTTT. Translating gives CASSLAGTFYSNQPQHF.

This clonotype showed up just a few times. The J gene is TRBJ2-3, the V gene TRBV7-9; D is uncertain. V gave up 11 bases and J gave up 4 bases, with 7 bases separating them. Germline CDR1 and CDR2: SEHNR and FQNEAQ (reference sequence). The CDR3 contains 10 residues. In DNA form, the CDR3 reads TGTGCCCTCCGTTCAGATACGCAGTATTTT. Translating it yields CALRSDTQYF.

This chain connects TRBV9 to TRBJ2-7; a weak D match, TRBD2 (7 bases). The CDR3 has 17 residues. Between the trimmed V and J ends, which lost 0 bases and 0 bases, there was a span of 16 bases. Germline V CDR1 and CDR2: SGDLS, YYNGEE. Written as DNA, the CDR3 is TGTGCCAGCAGCGTAGACGCCCCGGGGGGCTCCTCCTACGAGCAGTACTTC. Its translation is CASSVDAPGGSSYEQYF.